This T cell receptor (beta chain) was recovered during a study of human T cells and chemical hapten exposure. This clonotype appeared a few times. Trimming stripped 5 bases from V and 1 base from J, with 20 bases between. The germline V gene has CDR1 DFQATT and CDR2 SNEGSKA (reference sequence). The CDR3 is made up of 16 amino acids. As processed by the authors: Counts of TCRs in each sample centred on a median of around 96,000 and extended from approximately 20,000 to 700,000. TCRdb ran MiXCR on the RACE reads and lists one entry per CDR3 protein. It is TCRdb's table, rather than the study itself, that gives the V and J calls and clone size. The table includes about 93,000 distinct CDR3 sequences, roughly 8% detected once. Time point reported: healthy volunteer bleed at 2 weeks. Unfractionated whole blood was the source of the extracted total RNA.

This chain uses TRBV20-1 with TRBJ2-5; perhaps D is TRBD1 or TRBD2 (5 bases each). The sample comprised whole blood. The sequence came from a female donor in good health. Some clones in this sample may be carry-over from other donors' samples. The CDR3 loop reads CSASADKSGSQETQYF. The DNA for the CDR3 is TGCAGTGCTTCCGCAGACAAATCAGGGAGCCAAGAGACCCAGTACTTC.